The subject of this entry is one T cell receptor beta chain. Germline CDR1 and CDR2: SGHTA and FQGNSA. The ends lost 3 bases at V and 5 bases at J; junction bases unmatched: 5. CDR3 size: 15 residues. This sample was taken from a study of identifying expanded T cells in peripheral blood. Assay: immunoSEQ multiplex PCR; the TCRdb copy retains only in-frame clones and omits some. The sample yields around 120,000 clones, more than 85% seen once. No infections or other immune events were documented during collection. The chain couples TRBV7-2 to TRBJ2-3; 10 nucleotides align to TRBD2. The sample was blood. This TCR derives from a person aged 18 to 70 in good health. The CDR3 reads CASSFQRGGGDTQYF. The DNA for the CDR3 is TGTGCCAGCAGCTTCCAGCGGGGGGGAGGAGATACGCAGTATTTT.